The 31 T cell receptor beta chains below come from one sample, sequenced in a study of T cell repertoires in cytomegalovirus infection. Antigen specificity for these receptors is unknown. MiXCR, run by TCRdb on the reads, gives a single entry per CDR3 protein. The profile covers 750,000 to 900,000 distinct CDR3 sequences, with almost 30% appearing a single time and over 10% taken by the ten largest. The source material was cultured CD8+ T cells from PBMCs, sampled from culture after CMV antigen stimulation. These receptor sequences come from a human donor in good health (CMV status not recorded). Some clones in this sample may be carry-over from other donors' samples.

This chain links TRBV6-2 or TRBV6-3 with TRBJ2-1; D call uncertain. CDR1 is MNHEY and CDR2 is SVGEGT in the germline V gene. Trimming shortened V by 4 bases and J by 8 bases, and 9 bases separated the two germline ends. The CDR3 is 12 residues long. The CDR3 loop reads CASSLETHEQFF. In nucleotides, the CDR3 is TGTGCCAGCAGTTTAGAGACTCATGAGCAGTTCTTC.

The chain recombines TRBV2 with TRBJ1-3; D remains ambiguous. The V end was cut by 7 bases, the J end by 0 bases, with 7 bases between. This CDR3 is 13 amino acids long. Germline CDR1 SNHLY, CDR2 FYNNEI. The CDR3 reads CASNGFSGNTIYF. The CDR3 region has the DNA TGTGCCAGCAACGGATTCTCTGGAAACACCATATATTTT.

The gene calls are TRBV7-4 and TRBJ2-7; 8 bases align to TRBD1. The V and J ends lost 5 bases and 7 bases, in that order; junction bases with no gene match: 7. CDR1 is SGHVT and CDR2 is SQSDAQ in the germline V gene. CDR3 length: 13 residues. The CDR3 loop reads CASSPRTGYEQYV. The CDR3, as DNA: TGTGCCAGCAGCCCCCGGACAGGGTATGAGCAGTACGTC.

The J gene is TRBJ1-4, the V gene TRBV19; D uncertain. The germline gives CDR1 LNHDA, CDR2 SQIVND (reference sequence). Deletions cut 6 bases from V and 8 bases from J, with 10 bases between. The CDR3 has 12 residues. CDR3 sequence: CASRHPSEKLFF. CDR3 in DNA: TGTGCCAGTAGGCACCCCTCGGAAAAACTGTTTTTT. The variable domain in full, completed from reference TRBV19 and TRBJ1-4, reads DGGITQSPKYLFRKEGQNVTLSCEQNLNHDAMYWYRQDPGQGLRLIYYSQIVNDFQKGDIAEGYSVSREKKESFPLTVTSAQKNPTAFYLCASRHPSEKLFFGSGTQLSVL.

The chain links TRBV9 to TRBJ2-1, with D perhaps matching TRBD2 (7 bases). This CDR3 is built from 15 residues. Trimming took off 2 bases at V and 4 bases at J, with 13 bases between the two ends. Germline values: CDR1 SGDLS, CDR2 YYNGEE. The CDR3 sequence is CASSVEGGLYNEQFF. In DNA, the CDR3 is TGTGCCAGCAGCGTTGAGGGGGGGCTTTACAATGAGCAGTTCTTC.

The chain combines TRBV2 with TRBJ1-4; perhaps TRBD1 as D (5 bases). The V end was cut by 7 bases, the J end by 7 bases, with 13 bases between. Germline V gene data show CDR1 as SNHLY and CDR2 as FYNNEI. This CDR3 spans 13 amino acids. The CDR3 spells CASIPRGAEKLFF. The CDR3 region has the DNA TGTGCCAGCATCCCACGTGGGGCTGAAAAACTGTTTTTT. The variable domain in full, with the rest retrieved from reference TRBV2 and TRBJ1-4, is EPEVTQTPSHQVTQMGQEVILRCVPISNHLYFYWYRQILGQKVEFLVSFYNNEISEKSEIFDDQFSVERPDGSNFTLKIRSTKLEDSAMYFCASIPRGAEKLFFGSGTQLSVL.

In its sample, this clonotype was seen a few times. The CDR3 here is CASSPGTGGGEQFF. The DNA for the CDR3 is TGTGCCAGCAGTCCCGGGACAGGGGGTGGTGAGCAGTTCTTC. This chain joins TRBV27 and TRBJ2-1; TRBD1 aligns across 11 bases. V lost 5 bases, J lost 9 bases, and 6 bases stayed unmatched. The CDR3 length is 14 residues. Germline V gives CDR1 MNHEY, CDR2 SMNVEV (reference sequence).

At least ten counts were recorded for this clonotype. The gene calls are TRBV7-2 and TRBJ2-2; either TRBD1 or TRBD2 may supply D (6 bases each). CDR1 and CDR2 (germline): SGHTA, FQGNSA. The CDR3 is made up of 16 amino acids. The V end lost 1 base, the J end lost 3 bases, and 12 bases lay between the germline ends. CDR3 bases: TGTGCCAGCAGCTTAGACAGGGAGGAGCACACCGGGGAGCTGTTTTTT. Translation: CASSLDREEHTGELFF.

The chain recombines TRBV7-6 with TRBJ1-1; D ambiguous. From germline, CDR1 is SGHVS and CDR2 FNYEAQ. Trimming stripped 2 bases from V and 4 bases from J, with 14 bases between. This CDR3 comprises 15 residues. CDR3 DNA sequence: TGTGCCAGCAGCTTACACCCCACCTCGGGCACTGAAGCTTTCTTT. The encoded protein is CASSLHPTSGTEAFF.

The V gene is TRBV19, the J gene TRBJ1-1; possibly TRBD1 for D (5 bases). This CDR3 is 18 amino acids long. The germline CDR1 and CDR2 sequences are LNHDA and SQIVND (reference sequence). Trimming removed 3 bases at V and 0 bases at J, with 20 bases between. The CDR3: CASSIGWSDSTLNTEAFF. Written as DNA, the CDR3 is TGTGCCAGTAGTATCGGGTGGAGTGACAGCACCTTGAACACTGAAGCTTTCTTT.

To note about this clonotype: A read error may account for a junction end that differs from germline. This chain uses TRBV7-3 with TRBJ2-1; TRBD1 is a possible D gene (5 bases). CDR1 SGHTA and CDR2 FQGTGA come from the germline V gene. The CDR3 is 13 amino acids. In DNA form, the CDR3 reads TGTGCCGGCAGCTTTCAACAGGACAATGAGCAGTTCTTC. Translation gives CAGSFQQDNEQFF.

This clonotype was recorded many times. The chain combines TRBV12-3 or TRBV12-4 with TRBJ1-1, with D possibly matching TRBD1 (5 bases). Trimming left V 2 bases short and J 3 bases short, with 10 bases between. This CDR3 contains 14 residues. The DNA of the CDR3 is TGTGCCAGCAGTTTATCGGGACGAGACACTGAAGCTTTCTTT. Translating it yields CASSLSGRDTEAFF.

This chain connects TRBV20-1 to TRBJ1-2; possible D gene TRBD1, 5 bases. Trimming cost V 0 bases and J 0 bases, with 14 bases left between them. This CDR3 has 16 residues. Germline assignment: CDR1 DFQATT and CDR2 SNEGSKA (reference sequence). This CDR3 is CSARDLVGAANYGYTF. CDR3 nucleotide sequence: TGCAGTGCTAGAGATCTTGTTGGGGCGGCTAACTATGGCTACACCTTC.

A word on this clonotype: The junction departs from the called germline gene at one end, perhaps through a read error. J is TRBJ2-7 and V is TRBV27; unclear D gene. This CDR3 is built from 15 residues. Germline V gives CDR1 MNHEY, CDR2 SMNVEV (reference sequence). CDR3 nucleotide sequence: TGTACCAGCAGTTTAAAGGCATCAGGCTCCTACGAGCAGTACTTC. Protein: CTSSLKASGSYEQYF.

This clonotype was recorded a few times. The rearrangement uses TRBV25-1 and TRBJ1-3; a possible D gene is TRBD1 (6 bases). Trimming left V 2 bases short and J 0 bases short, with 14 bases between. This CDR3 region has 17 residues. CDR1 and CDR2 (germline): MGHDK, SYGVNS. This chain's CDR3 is CASSERGRGSSGNTIYF. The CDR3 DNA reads TGTGCCAGCAGTGAACGAGGCAGGGGAAGCTCTGGAAACACCATATATTTT.

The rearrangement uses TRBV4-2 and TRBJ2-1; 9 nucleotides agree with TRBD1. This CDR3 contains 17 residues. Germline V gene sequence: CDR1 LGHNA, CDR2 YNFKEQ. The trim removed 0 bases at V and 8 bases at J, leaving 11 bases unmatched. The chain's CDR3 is CASSQENSGTGYDEQFF. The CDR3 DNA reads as TGTGCCAGCAGCCAAGAGAACTCCGGGACAGGGTACGATGAGCAGTTCTTC.

DNA of the CDR3: TGCAGCGTGTCGGGACAGGGGAGAACAGATACGCAGTATTTT. Translated: CSVSGQGRTDTQYF. The chain joins TRBV29-1 to TRBJ2-3; 10 bases are shared with TRBD1. CDR1 is SQVTM and CDR2 is ANQGSEA in the germline V gene. The CDR3 has 14 residues. The V and J ends lost 6 bases and 3 bases, in that order; junction bases with no gene match: 6.

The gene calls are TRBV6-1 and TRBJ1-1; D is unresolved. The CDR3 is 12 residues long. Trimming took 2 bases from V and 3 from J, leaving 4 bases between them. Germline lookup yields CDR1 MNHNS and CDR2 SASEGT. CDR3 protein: CASSELDTEAFF. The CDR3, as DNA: TGTGCCAGCAGTGAACTGGACACTGAAGCTTTCTTT.

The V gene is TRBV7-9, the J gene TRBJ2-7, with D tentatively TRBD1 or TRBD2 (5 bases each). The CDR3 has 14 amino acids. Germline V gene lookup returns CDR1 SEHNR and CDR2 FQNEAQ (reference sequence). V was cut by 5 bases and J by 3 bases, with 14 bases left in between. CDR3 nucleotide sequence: TGTGCCAGCAGCGGAGACGGGGCCTACTACGAGCAGTACGTC. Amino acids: CASSGDGAYYEQYV.

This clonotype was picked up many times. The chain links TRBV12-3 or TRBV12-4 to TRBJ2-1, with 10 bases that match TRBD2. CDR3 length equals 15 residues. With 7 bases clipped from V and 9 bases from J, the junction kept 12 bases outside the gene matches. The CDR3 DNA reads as TGTGCCAGCACCAGATCCGCTAGCGGGGGACGTGAGCAGTTCTTC. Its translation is CASTRSASGGREQFF.

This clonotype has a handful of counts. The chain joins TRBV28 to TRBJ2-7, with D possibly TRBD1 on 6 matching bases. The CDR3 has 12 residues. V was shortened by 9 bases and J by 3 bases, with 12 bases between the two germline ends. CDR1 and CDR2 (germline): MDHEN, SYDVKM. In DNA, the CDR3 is TGTGCCAGTTCGACGACAGGCTACGAGCAGTACGTC. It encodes CASSTTGYEQYV.

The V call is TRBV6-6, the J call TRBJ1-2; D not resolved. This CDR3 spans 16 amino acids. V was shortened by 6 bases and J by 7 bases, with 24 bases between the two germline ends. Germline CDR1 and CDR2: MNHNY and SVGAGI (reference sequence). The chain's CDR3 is CASRRSEKVGLGGYTF. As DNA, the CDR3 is TGTGCCAGCAGGCGCTCGGAGAAAGTGGGTCTGGGTGGCTACACCTTC.

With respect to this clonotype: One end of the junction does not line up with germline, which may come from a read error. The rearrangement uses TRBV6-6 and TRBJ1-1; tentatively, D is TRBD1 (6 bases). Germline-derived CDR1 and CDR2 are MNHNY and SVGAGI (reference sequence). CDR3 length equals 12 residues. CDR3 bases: TGTGCCAACAGTACGGGGGCAACTGAAGCTTTCTTT. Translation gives CANSTGATEAFF.

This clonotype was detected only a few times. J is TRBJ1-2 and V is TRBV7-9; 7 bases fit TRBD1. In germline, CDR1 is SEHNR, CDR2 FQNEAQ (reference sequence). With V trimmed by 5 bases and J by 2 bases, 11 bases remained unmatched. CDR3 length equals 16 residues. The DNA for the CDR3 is TGTGCCAGCAGCCAGGGACAGCTTCCTGACAACTATGGCTACACCTTC. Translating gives CASSQGQLPDNYGYTF.

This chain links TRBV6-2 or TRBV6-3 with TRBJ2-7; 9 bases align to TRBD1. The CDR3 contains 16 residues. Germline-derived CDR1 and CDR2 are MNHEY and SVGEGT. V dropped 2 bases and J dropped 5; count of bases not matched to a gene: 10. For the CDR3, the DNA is TGTGCCAGCAGTTACCACGAAATGACAGGGGGGCACGAGCAGTACGTC. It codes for CASSYHEMTGGHEQYV.

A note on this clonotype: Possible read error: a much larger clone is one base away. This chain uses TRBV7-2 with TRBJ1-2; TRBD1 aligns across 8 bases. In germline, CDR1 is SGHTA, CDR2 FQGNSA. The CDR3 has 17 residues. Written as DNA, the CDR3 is TGTGTCAGCAGCCAGGACCGGGACAGGATACATAACTATGGCTACACCTTC. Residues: CVSSQDRDRIHNYGYTF.

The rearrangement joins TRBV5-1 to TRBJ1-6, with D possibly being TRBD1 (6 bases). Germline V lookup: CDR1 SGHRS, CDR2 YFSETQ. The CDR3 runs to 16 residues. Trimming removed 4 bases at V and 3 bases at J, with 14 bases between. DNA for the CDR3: TGCGCCAGCAGCGAGTACAGGGTTGACTATAATTCACCCCTCCACTTT. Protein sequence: CASSEYRVDYNSPLHF.

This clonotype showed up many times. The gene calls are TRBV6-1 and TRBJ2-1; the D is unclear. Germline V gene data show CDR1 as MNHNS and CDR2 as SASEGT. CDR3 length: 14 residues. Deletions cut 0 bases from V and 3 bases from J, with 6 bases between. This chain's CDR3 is CASSEASYYNEQFF. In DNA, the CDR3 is TGTGCCAGCAGTGAAGCATCTTACTACAATGAGCAGTTCTTC.

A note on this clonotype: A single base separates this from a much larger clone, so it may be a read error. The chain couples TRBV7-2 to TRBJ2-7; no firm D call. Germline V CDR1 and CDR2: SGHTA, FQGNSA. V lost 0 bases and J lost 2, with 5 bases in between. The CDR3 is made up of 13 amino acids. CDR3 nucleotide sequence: TGTACCAGCAGCTTAGCCAGTGCCTACGAGCAGTACGTC. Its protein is CTSSLASAYEQYV.

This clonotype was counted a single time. CDR3 DNA: TGTGCCAGCTCCACGGGGGGGGGGCCCAGCACAGATACGCAGTATTTT. Amino acids: CASSTGGGPSTDTQYF. This chain uses TRBV27 with TRBJ2-3; TRBD2 aligns across 8 bases. CDR3 length: 16 residues. Germline loops: CDR1 MNHEY, CDR2 SMNVEV (reference sequence). The V segment lost 8 bases and the J segment 0 bases; nucleotides outside the gene matches: 10.

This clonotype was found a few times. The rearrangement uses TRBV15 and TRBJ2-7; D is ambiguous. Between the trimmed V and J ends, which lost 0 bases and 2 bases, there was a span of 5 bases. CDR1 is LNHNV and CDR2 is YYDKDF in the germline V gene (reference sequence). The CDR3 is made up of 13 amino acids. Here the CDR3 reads CATSRDQTYEQYF. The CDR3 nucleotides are TGTGCCACCAGCAGAGATCAAACCTACGAGCAGTACTTC.